These T cell receptor beta chains were read from a single sample in a study of blood T cell repertoires in COVID-19. The table came from immunoSEQ multiplex PCR; TCRdb's copy has only in-frame clones and leaves some out. The table includes 55,000 to 70,000 clones, about 83% detected once. Source material: peripheral blood. Receptors originate from a woman at least 80 years old with acute or convalescent COVID-19. Both conserved end residues are trimmed from each CDR3. Where a row states a size, it is once, few, many or the class of an expanded clone; other rows omit it.

- TRBV18 ASSLRTANTGELF
- TRBV7-8 ASSLRTSGRYNEQF
- TRBV11-2 ASSNDPGLSSYNEQF
- TRBV4-3 ASSQTGRGGKTEAF
- TRBV5-4 ASSLFRGYEQY
- TRBV18 ASSPIPGTSGGETQY
- TRBV7-8 ASHTGGNEQY
- TRBV28 ASRQPGQGDVGAF
few TRBV7-9 ASSRDREGYGYT
few TRBV7-2 ASSLARGLFNQPQH
- TRBV5-4 ASSLGTTGNTEAF
- TRBV5-1 ASREQGSNQPQH
- TRBV19 ASSAGGQSYGYT
- TRBV4-2 ASSQGAGNGRNPGELF
medium-sized TRBV24-1 ATRGQEGTDTQY
- TRBV5-1 ASSLDGQGFYGYT
- TRBV11-2 ASSLGPRVDYGYT
- TRBV18 ASSPGSVQETQY
once TRBV29-1 SVRTGQSYYNEQF
- TRBV5-1 ASSLRAGEKTQY
- TRBV9 ASSVGDSAWEKLF
- TRBV5-1 ASSPARSGTDTQY
- TRBV7-9 ASSLDRGSSPLH
- TRBV11-2 ASTDRRSSYNSPLH
- TRBV30 ACGANTEAF
- TRBV25-1 ASSEFGGFNEQF
- TRBV9 ASSGLAGVEQY
- TRBV12-3/TRBV12-4 ASSLTGISPLH
- TRBV12-3/TRBV12-4 ASSLRGSYEQY
- TRBV5-1 ASSLGHRSGDTQY
- TRBV4-3 ASSQELAVQETQY
- TRBV19 ASSNIRGPGDSDTQY
- TRBV18 ASSQDSNYGYT
- TRBV5-1 ASSPHRLAGNLSYEQY
- TRBV7-9 ASSSNSGNTIY
- TRBV11-2 ASSLMSRGRANDEQF
- TRBV27 ASRERRKGGETQY
- TRBV15 ATSRQVSSYNEQF
- TRBV14 ASSPLSSGSGVKEQF
- TRBV7-2 ASSLDPAGGTQETQY
few TRBV19 ASRWAGGGYT
- TRBV4-3 ASSQDRGFSGELF